This record covers a single TCR beta chain. Antigen specificity is unknown. Stated treatment: roughly 11-day PBMC culture with coronavirus spike peptide pools or control peptides (ViraFEST assay). The source of the sample is a study of vaccination and CD4 T cells after COVID-19. The study's findings and limits: This study had few convalescent patients and no early post-infection samples.

Oncomine TCR Beta short-read sequencing was applied to DNA from cultured CD4+ T cells. Each CDR3 protein gets one entry after TCRdb re-called the PCR reads with MiXCR. The sample comprises over 11,000 distinct CDR3 sequences, around 50% of which are singletons, and 7.5% to 9.5% rests with the top ten. Per germline, CDR1 KGHDR and CDR2 SFDVKD. V gave up 4 bases and J gave up 2 bases; unmatched junction bases: 3. CDR3 size: 16 residues. The input for sequencing was CD4+ T cells from blood, cultured in vitro, taken before SARS-CoV-2 vaccination. The rearrangement uses TRBV24-1 and TRBJ2-6, with 8 bases aligning to TRBD1. The receptor was isolated from a human donor who had recovered from COVID-19. Here the CDR3 reads CATSENRGTGANVLTF. The CDR3 DNA reads TGTGCCACCAGTGAAAACAGGGGGACTGGGGCCAACGTCCTGACTTTC.